Only a few counts were recorded for the clone carrying this T cell receptor beta chain. Its target is not known. TCRdb re-called the 5' RACE reads with MiXCR, one entry per CDR3 protein. The sample holds about 260,000 distinct CDR3 sequences, roughly 17% seen once. These data originate in a study of T-cell memory formation after mild COVID-19. Study-wide findings and caveats: Mostly located in CM and EM were contracting CD4+ clones, with contracting CD8+ clones located in EMRA. Day 15 to 85 contracting clones showed balanced CD4/CD8; later expanders leaned CD4+.

With 10 bases clipped from V and 2 bases from J, the junction kept 3 bases outside the gene matches. The CDR3 is 12 amino acids. CDR1 is ENHRY and CDR2 is SYGVKD in the germline V gene. The genes are TRBV10-3 and TRBJ2-5, with TRBD1 matching over 8 bases. The sequence was obtained from a man aged 18 to 30 who had mild COVID-19 (a few samples of this study predate the infection). Cell type and time point are not known. Sequenced sample: PBMCs or a T cell subset sorted from them (not recorded which). The CDR3 reads CATRQGQETQYF. CDR3 DNA: TGTGCCACAAGACAGGGGCAAGAGACCCAGTACTTC.